Sequencing of this T cell receptor beta chain was carried out in a study of cytotoxic CD8 clonotypes in ibrutinib-treated CLL. Germline CDR1 and CDR2: SGHVS and FQNEAQ. Trimming cost V 2 bases and J 9 bases, with 8 bases left between them. The CDR3 runs 12 residues. A word on this clone: Its antigen is still unknown.

Overall study findings and caveats: Baseline levels were approached again at progression, after clonality had risen at ibrutinib response. Treatment saw public clonotypes, which were uncommon, either contract or stay stable.

Produced via immunoSEQ multiplex PCR; TCRdb's table is partial and in-frame only. The sample lists roughly 38,000 clones, nearly 50% occurring once. This sequence was found in a human donor with chronic lymphocytic leukemia. Sequencing used PBMCs, obtained before ibrutinib treatment. The chain employs TRBV7-8 and TRBJ1-5; D not resolved. The CDR3 DNA follows: TGTGCCAGCAGCTTACATGGGCGGCCCCAGCATTTT. Translating gives CASSLHGRPQHF. The full variable domain, its missing parts supplied by reference TRBV7-8 and TRBJ1-5, is GAGVSQSPRYKVAKRGQDVALRCDPISGHVSLFWYQQALGQGPEFLTYFQNEAQLDKSGLPSDRFFAERPEGSVSTLKIQRTQQEDSAVYLCASSLHGRPQHFGDGTRLSIL.